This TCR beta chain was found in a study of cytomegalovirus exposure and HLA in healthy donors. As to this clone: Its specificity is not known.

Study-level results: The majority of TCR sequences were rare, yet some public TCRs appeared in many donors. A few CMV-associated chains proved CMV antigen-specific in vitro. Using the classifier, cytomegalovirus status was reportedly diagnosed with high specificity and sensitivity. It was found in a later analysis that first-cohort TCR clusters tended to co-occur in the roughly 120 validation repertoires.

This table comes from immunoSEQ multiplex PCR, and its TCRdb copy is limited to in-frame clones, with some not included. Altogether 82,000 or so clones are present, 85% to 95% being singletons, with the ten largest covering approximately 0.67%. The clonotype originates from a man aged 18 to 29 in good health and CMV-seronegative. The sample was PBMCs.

The CDR3 nucleotides are TGTGCCAGCAGTGAAGCCACTGATACAGGAGGCTACACCTTC. Protein product: CASSEATDTGGYTF. The genes are TRBV2 and TRBJ1-2; D possibly corresponds to TRBD1 (5 bases). The CDR3 has 14 amino acids. Trimming stripped 0 bases from V and 8 bases from J, with 13 bases between. Germline V CDR1 and CDR2: SNHLY, FYNNEI. Based on the CDR3 plus reference TRBV2 and TRBJ1-2, the full variable domain is EPEVTQTPSHQVTQMGQEVILRCVPISNHLYFYWYRQILGQKVEFLVSFYNNEISEKSEIFDDQFSVERPDGSNFTLKIRSTKLEDSAMYFCASSEATDTGGYTFGSGTRLTVV.